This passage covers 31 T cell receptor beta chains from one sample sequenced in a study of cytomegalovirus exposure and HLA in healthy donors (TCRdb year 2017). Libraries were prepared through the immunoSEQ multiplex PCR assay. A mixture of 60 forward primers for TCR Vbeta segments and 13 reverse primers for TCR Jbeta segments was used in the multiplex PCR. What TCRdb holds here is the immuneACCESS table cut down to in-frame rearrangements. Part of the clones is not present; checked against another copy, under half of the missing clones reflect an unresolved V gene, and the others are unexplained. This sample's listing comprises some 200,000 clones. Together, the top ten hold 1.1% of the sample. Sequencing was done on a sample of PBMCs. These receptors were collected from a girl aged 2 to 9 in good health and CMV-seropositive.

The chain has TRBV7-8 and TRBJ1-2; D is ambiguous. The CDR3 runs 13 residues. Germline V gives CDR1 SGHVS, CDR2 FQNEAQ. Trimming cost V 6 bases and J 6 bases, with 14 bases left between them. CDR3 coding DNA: TGTGCCAGCAGACCTGAGGAGGAGCATGGCTACACCTTC. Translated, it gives CASRPEEEHGYTF.

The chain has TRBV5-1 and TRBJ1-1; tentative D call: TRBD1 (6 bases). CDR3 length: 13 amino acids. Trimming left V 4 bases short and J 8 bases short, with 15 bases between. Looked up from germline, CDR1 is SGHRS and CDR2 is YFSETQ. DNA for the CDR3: TGCGCCAGCAGCCCAGGCCAAGACAGGGAAGCTTTCTTT. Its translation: CASSPGQDREAFF.

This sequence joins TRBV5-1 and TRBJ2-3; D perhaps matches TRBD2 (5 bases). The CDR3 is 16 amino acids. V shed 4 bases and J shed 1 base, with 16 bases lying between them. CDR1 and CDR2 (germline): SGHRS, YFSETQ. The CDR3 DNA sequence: TGCGCCAGCAGCATCGAAGGGAGAACCCGCACAGATACGCAGTATTTT. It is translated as CASSIEGRTRTDTQYF.

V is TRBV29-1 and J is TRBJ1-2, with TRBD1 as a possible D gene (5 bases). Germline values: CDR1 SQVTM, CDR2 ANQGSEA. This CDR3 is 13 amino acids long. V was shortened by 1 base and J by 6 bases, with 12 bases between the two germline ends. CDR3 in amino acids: CSVEVGPGHGYTF. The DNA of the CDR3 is TGCAGCGTTGAAGTTGGTCCAGGGCATGGCTACACCTTC.

The DNA for the CDR3 is TGTGCCAGCATGCTGGGTATAGGGGGCAATGGCTACACCTTC. Translating gives CASMLGIGGNGYTF. V and J are TRBV6-1 and TRBJ1-2, with 7 bases fitting TRBD1. This CDR3 is built from 14 residues. V gave up 7 bases and J gave up 6 bases; unmatched junction bases: 11. Germline values: CDR1 MNHNS, CDR2 SASEGT.

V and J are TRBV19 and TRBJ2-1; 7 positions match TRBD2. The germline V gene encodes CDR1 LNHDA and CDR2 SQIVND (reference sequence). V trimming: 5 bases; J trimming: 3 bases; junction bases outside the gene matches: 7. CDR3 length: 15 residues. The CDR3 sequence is CASSSWEGIYNEQFF. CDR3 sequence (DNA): TGTGCCAGTAGTTCTTGGGAGGGCATCTACAATGAGCAGTTCTTC.

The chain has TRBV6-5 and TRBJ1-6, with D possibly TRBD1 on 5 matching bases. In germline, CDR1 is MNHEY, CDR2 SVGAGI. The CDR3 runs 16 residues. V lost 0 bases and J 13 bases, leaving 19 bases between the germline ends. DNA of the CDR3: TGTGCCAGCAGTTACTCGGAAGGGGCAGGGCTTCGCCCCCTCCACTTT. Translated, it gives CASSYSEGAGLRPLHF.

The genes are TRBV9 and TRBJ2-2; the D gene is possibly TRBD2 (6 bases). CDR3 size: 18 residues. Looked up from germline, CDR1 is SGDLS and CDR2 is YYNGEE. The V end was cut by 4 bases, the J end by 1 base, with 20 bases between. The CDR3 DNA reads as TGTGCCAGCAGCCCGCGGACGCGGGAAGGGCTGAACACCGGGGAGCTGTTTTTT. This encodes CASSPRTREGLNTGELFF.

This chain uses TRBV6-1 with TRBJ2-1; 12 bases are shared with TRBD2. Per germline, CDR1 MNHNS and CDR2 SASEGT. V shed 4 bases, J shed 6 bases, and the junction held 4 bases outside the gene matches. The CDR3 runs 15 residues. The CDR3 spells CASSATSGRFNEQFF. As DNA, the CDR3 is TGTGCCAGCAGTGCGACTAGCGGGAGATTCAATGAGCAGTTCTTC.

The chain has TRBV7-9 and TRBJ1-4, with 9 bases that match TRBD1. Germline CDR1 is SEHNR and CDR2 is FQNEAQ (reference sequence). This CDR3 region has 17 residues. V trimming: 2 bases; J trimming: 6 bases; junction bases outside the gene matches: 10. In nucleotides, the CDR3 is TGTGCCAGCAGCTTAAAAAGCCCGGGACAGGGCCATGAAAAACTGTTTTTT. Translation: CASSLKSPGQGHEKLFF. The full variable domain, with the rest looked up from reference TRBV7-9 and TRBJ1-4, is DTGVSQNPRHKITKRGQNVTFRCDPISEHNRLYWYRQTLGQGPEFLTYFQNEAQLEKSRLLSDRFSAERPKGSFSTLEIQRTEQGDSAMYLCASSLKSPGQGHEKLFFGSGTQLSVL.

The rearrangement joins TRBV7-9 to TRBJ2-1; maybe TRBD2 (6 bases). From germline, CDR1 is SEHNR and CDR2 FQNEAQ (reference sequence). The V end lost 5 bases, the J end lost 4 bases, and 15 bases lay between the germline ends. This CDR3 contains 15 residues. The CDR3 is CASSQPGLTYNEQFF. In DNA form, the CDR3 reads TGTGCCAGCAGCCAACCGGGACTCACTTACAATGAGCAGTTCTTC.

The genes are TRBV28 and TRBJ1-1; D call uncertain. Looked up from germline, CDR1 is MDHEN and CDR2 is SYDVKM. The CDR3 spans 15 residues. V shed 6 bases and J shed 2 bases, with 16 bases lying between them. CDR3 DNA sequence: TGTGCCAGCAGGGAGGGTGGATACGGCAACACTGAAGCTTTCTTT. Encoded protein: CASREGGYGNTEAFF.

The CDR3 loop reads CASVGSPGIYEQYF. The CDR3 DNA reads as TGTGCCAGCGTGGGGTCGCCAGGGATTTACGAGCAGTACTTC. This rearrangement joins TRBV6-1 to TRBJ2-5; possibly TRBD1 for D (5 bases). The end of the DNA fits TRBJ2-7 better, so the J call may be wrong. Germline assignment: CDR1 MNHNS and CDR2 SASEGT. This CDR3 has 14 residues.

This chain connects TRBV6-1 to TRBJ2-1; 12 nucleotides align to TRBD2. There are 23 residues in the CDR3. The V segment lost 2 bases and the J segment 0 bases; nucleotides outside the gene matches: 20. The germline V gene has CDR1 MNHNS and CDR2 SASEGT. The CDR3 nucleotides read TGTGCCAGCAGTGAATGGGGGCAACAAGGACTAGCGGGGAGGGGGAGCTCCTACAATGAGCAGTTCTTC. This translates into CASSEWGQQGLAGRGSSYNEQFF.

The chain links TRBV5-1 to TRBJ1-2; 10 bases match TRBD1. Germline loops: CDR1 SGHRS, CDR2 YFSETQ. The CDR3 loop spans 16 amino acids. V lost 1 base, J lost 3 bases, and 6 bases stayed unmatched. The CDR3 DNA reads TGCGCCAGCAGCTTGCAACCGGGACAGGGGTACTATGGCTACACCTTC. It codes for CASSLQPGQGYYGYTF.

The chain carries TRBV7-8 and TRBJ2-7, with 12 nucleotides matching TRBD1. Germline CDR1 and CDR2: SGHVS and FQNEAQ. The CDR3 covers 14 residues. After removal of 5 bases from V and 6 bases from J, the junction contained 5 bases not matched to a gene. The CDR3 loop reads CASSDRDRGREQYF. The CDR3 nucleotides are TGTGCCAGCAGCGACCGGGACAGGGGGCGCGAGCAGTACTTC.

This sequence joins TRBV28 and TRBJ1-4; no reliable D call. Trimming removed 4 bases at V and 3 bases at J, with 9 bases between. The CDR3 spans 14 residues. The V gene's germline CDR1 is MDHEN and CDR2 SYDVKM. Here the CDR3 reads CASSWRSSNEKLFF. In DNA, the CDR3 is TGTGCCAGCAGTTGGAGGTCTTCTAATGAAAAACTGTTTTTT. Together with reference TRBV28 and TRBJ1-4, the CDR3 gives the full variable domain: DVKVTQSSRYLVKRTGEKVFLECVQDMDHENMFWYRQDPGLGLRLIYFSYDVKMKEKGDIPEGYSVSREKKERFSLILESASTNQTSMYLCASSWRSSNEKLFFGSGTQLSVL.

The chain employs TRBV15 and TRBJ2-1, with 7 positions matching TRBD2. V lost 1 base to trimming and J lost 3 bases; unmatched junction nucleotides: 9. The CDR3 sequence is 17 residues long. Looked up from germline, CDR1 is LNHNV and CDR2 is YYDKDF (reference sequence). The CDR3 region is CATSRGSGTTGYNEQFF. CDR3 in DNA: TGTGCCACCAGCAGAGGGTCAGGGACTACCGGCTACAATGAGCAGTTCTTC.

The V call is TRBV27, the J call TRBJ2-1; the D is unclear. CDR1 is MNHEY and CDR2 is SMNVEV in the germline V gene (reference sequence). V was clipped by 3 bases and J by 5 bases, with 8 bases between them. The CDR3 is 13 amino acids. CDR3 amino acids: CASSFRRDNEQFF. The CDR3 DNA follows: TGTGCCAGCAGTTTCCGACGGGACAATGAGCAGTTCTTC.

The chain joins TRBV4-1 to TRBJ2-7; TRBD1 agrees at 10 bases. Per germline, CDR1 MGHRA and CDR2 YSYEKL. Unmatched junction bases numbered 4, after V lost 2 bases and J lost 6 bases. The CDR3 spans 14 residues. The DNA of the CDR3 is TGCGCCAGCAGCCAACCCCGGGACAGGGGCGAGCAGTACTTC. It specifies CASSQPRDRGEQYF.

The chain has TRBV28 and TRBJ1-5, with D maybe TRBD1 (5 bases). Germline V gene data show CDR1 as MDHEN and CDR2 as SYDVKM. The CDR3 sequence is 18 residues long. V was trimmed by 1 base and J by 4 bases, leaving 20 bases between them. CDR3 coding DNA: TGTGCCAGCAGTTTATCAGGGCGCGGGGGTCGCTTTAATCAGCCCCAGCATTTT. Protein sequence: CASSLSGRGGRFNQPQHF. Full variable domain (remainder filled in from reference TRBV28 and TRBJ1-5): DVKVTQSSRYLVKRTGEKVFLECVQDMDHENMFWYRQDPGLGLRLIYFSYDVKMKEKGDIPEGYSVSREKKERFSLILESASTNQTSMYLCASSLSGRGGRFNQPQHFGDGTRLSIL.

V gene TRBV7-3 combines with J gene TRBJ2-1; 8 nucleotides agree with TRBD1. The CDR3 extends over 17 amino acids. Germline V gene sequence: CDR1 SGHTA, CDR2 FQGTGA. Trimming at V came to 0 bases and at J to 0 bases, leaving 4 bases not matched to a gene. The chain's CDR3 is CASSLTWTGSSYNEQFF. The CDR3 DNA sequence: TGTGCCAGCAGCTTAACGTGGACAGGGAGCTCCTACAATGAGCAGTTCTTC.

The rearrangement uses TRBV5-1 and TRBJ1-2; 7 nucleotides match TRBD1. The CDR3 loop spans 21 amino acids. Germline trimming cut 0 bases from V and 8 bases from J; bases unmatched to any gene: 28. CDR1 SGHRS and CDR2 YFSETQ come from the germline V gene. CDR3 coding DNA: TGCGCCAGCAGCTTGGCTAATCGGACCATTCCCGGACAGGACCTCTTGAGGGGCTACACCTTC. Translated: CASSLANRTIPGQDLLRGYTF.

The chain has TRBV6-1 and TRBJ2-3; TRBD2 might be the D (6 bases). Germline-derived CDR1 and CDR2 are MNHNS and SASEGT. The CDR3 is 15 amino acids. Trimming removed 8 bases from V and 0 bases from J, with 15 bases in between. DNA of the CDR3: TGTGCCAGCCGAGGCCTAGCGACTAGCACAGATACGCAGTATTTT. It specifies CASRGLATSTDTQYF.

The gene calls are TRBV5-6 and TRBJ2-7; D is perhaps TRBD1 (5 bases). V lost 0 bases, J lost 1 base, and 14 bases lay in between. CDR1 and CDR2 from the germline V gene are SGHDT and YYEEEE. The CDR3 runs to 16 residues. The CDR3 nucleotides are TGTGCCAGCAGCTTGGGCTTAGGGGATTCGTCCTACGAGCAGTACTTC. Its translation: CASSLGLGDSSYEQYF. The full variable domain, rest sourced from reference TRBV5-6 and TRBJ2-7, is DAGVTQSPTHLIKTRGQQVTLRCSPKSGHDTVSWYQQALGQGPQFIFQYYEEEERQRGNFPDRFSGHQFPNYSSELNVNALLLGDSALYLCASSLGLGDSSYEQYFGPGTRLTVT.

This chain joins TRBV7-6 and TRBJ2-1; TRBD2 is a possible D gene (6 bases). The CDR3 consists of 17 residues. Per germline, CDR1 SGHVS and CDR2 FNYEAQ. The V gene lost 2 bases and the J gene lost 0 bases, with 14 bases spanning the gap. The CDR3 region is CASSLLGLRGSYNEQFF. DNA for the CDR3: TGTGCCAGCAGCTTACTGGGACTCCGGGGCTCCTACAATGAGCAGTTCTTC.

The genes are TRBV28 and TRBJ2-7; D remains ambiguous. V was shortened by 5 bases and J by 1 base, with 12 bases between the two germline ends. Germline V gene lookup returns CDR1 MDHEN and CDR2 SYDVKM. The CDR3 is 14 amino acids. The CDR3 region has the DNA TGTGCCAGCAGTGAATGGCCGCAATCCTACGAGCAGTACTTC. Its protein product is CASSEWPQSYEQYF.

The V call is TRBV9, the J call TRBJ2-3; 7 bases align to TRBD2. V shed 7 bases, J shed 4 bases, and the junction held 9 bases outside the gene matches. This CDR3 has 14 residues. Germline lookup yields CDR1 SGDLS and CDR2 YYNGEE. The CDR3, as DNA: TGTGCCAGCTCTTCTAGACTAGCCCCAGATACGCAGTATTTT. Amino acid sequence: CASSSRLAPDTQYF.

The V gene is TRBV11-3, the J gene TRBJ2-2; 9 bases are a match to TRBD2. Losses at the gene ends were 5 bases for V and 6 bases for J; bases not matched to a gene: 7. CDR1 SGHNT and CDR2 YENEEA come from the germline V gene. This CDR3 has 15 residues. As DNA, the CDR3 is TGTGCCAGCAGCGAAACTCGCGGGGGGGCCGGGGAGCTGTTTTTT. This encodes CASSETRGGAGELFF.

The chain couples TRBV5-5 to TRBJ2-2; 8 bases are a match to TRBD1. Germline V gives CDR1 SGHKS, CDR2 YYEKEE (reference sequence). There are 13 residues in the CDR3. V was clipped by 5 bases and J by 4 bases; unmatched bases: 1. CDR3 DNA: TGTGCCAGCAGGGGACAGGCCACCGGGGAGCTGTTTTTT. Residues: CASRGQATGELFF.

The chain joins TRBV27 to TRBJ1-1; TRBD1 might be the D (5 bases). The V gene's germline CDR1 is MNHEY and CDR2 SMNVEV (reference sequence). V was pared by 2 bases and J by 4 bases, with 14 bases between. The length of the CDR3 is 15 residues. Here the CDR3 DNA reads TGTGCCAGCAGTTTAAAACCCCAGGGATTCACTGAAGCTTTCTTT. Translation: CASSLKPQGFTEAFF.